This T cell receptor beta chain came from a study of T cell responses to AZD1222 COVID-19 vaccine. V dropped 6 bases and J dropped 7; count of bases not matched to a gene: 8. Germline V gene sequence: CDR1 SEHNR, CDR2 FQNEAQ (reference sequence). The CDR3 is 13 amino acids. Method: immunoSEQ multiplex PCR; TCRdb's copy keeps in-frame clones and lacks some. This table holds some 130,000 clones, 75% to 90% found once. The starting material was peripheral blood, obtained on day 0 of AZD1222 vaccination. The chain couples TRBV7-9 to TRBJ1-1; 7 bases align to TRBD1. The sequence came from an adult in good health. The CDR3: CASRFQGDGEAFF. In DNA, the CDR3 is TGTGCCAGCAGGTTTCAGGGGGACGGTGAAGCTTTCTTT. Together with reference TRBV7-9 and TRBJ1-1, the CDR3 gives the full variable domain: DTGVSQNPRHKITKRGQNVTFRCDPISEHNRLYWYRQTLGQGPEFLTYFQNEAQLEKSRLLSDRFSAERPKGSFSTLEIQRTEQGDSAMYLCASRFQGDGEAFFGQGTRLTVV.